This TCR beta chain was captured in a study of cytotoxic CD8 clonotypes in ibrutinib-treated CLL (dated by TCRdb to about 2021). At the level of the whole study: The cohort included about 15 treatment-naive and some twelve relapsed/refractory patients; about 17 were IGHV unmutated. Every sample from remission and from progressive disease was obtained while the patients were still on ibrutinib. The response samples were drawn at a median of roughly twelve months into treatment, with a range of roughly 6 to 36 months. Longitudinal samples were obtainable from about 30% of the roughly 90 participants in the trial. Cryopreserved peripheral blood mononuclear cells were collected before treatment, at response, and at either disease progression or sustained remission. On average, each sample had hundreds of thousands of productive templates and 96,000 or so productive rearrangements. Partial responses were observed in about 24 patients and complete responses in 2; after a median follow-up of around 68 months, remission was maintained in some 14 patients and progression was observed in around twelve.

In its sample, this clone was seen a few times. No cognate antigen has been identified for it. No base quality information exists; no much larger clone differs at one position. The goal of deep resolution MiSeq sequencing was a depth between 1 in 1 million and 1 in 200,000 T cells, and coverage averaged 10x per clonotype. TCR beta libraries were generated with the immunoSEQ hsTCRB Kit. In the paper's pipeline: The data were analyzed with ImmunoSEQ Analyzer and ImmunoSEQ Data Assistant, and V, D and J gene assignments followed IMGT definitions. Clonality, which ranges from 0 to 1, was calculated as one minus the normalized Shannon entropy of productive rearrangement frequencies. Only overrepresented clonotypes making up at least 0.05% of each patient's repertoire were included in the public clonotype analysis. Repertoires from about a dozen age-matched healthy donors in immuneACCESS were used as clonality controls. The clones in this table, taken by TCRdb from immuneACCESS, are in-frame only. Not every clone is retained; where verified, under half of the shortfall comes from an unresolved V gene, and the cause of the rest is unknown. V and J calls plus clone size are reproduced from that table; the DNA served to infer D and trimming. A total of a few hundred thousand clones appear in this sample, 60% to 75% of them only once. Together, the top ten hold 15% of the sample.

Paper-wide results and their limitations: Clonality rose at ibrutinib response, remained stable during sustained remission, and dropped back toward baseline at progression. Baseline clonality exceeded that of age-matched healthy donors and correlated strongly with circulating CD8+ T-cell counts. Public clonotypes were found to be uncommon and were observed to contract or remain stable during treatment; the increase in clonality was shown to reflect expansion of private clonotypes at ibrutinib response. Sustained-remission and progressing patients did not have matched sampling times, and lymph node repertoires were not examined.

V loses 4 bases, J loses 7 bases, and the germline ends lie 5 bases apart. The CDR1 and CDR2 encoded by the germline V gene are SNHLY and FYNNEI. The CDR3 measures 10 amino acids from cysteine to phenylalanine. Only CDR3 DNA is held: 30 bases, read in frame from base 1. The time point label on this specimen signifies: roughly 23 months on ibrutinib. Around 2 micrograms of genomic DNA were extracted from cryopreserved PBMCs for TCR beta library preparation. Longitudinal blood samples from CLL patients receiving ibrutinib monotherapy were subjected to high-throughput TCR beta sequencing. Patients were enrolled in a phase 2 open-label single-center ibrutinib monotherapy trial.

The sequence joins TRBV2 to TRBJ2-7; the D gene lacks a confident call. This clonotype was sampled from a human donor with chronic lymphocytic leukemia. The sequencing used PBMCs, collected after 24 months of ibrutinib treatment. The DNA reads TGTGCCAGCAGTGGAAGGGAGCAGTACTTC. Translated, this is CASSGREQYF.